This TCR beta chain was found in a study of blood T cell repertoires in COVID-19. Using immunoSEQ multiplex PCR, the repertoire was profiled, and TCRdb retains in-frame clones only, with some absent. The sample contains roughly 260,000 clones, 85% to 90% of which appear only once. CDR3 size: 12 residues. V shed 4 bases and J shed 2 bases, with 9 bases lying between them. CDR1 and CDR2 from the germline V gene are GTSNPN and SVGIG (reference sequence). This clone was found once. V is TRBV30 and J is TRBJ2-7; D unresolved. The source material was peripheral blood. This TCR derives from a woman aged 25 to 39 with COVID-19, enrolled during active disease. CDR3 region: CAWKDAAYEQYF. In DNA, the CDR3 is TGTGCCTGGAAAGACGCGGCCTACGAGCAGTACTTC.